The 14 T cell receptor beta chains reported below all come from one sample, sequenced in a study of human T cells and chemical hapten exposure. Time point: patch test 3, about 24 weeks after DPC sensitization. Sample treatment: therapeutic diphenylcyclopropenone sensitization with weekly scalp DPC. TCRdb reprocessed the RACE reads with MiXCR, giving one entry per CDR3 protein. The data contain some 96,000 distinct CDR3 sequences, roughly a quarter of them singletons. The specimen was whole blood, collected in connection with sensitization to the hapten diphenylcyclopropenone (DPC). These receptors were taken from a man between 40 and 49 years old with alopecia areata. Some clones in this sample may be carry-over from other donors' samples.

There are a few counts of this clonotype. V and J are TRBV7-9 and TRBJ1-3; 7 bases line up with TRBD1. Losses at the gene ends were 6 bases for V and 4 bases for J; bases not matched to a gene: 6. Germline V gives CDR1 SEHNR, CDR2 FQNEAQ (reference sequence). The CDR3 loop spans 14 amino acids. The CDR3 loop is CASRDRNAGNTIYF. The CDR3, as DNA: TGTGCCAGCAGGGACAGGAACGCAGGAAACACCATATATTTT. Variable domain in full (rest from reference TRBV7-9 and TRBJ1-3): DTGVSQNPRHKITKRGQNVTFRCDPISEHNRLYWYRQTLGQGPEFLTYFQNEAQLEKSRLLSDRFSAERPKGSFSTLEIQRTEQGDSAMYLCASRDRNAGNTIYFGEGSWLTVV.

This clonotype was seen a handful of times. This chain connects TRBV5-1 to TRBJ1-1; tentative D call: TRBD1 (5 bases). This CDR3 is built from 15 residues. V was cut by 4 bases and J by 3 bases, with 16 bases left in between. The germline CDR1 and CDR2 sequences are SGHRS and YFSETQ. Written as DNA, the CDR3 is TGCGCCAGCAGCCCTCGACAGCCCTCGGACACTGAAGCTTTCTTT. Translation: CASSPRQPSDTEAFF.

The chain couples TRBV6-4 to TRBJ1-1; 7 nucleotides line up with TRBD1. The V segment lost 4 bases and the J segment 4 bases; nucleotides outside the gene matches: 3. This CDR3 has 13 residues. CDR1 MRHNA and CDR2 SNTAGT come from the germline V gene. The CDR3 region is CASSVAGGTEAFF. The DNA of the CDR3 is TGTGCCAGCAGTGTCGCAGGGGGCACTGAAGCTTTCTTT.

This clonotype appeared a few times. This rearrangement joins TRBV23-1 to TRBJ2-1; the match to TRBD2 covers 9 bases. TRBV23-1 is labeled an ORF, and its function is uncertain. The CDR3 sequence is 17 residues long. The trim removed 4 bases at V and 3 bases at J, leaving 10 bases unmatched. The DNA for the CDR3 is TGCGCCAGCAGTCGGGCTTCGCGGGAGGGTTTCTACAATGAGCAGTTCTTC. As protein: CASSRASREGFYNEQFF.

V is TRBV12-3 or TRBV12-4 and J is TRBJ2-4; D is ambiguous. With 5 bases removed from V and 0 bases from J, the gap between germline ends came to 8 bases. The CDR3 is made up of 14 amino acids. In DNA form, the CDR3 reads TGTGCCAGCAGTCTACGGACAGCCAAAAACATTCAGTACTTC. Its protein product is CASSLRTAKNIQYF.

This clonotype appeared a few times. The V call is TRBV12-3 or TRBV12-4, the J call TRBJ2-3; TRBD1 aligns across 7 bases. Losses at the gene ends were 3 bases for V and 5 bases for J; bases not matched to a gene: 8. The CDR3 is 15 residues long. The CDR3 loop is CASSFRGQVGDTQYF. CDR3 bases: TGTGCCAGCAGTTTTAGGGGGCAGGTCGGAGATACGCAGTATTTT.

The CDR3 sequence: CASSYLGPGAYEQYF. CDR3 DNA sequence: TGTGCCAGCAGTTACCTTGGGCCAGGGGCCTACGAGCAGTACTTC. The chain joins TRBV6-6 to TRBJ2-7; the D gene is possibly TRBD1 (6 bases). V lost 2 bases and J 2 bases, leaving 13 bases between the germline ends. The CDR3 has 15 residues. Germline V gene sequence: CDR1 MNHNY, CDR2 SVGAGI (reference sequence).

This sequence joins TRBV7-9 and TRBJ1-2; TRBD1 might be the D (6 bases). The germline gives CDR1 SEHNR, CDR2 FQNEAQ (reference sequence). The CDR3 extends over 13 amino acids. V dropped 6 bases and J dropped 2 bases, with 10 bases sitting between them. In DNA, the CDR3 is TGTGCCAGCAGTCACGGACAGAACTATGGCTACACCTTC. Translation: CASSHGQNYGYTF.

This clonotype occurred many times. The chain joins TRBV28 to TRBJ2-3; D is unclear. Trimming left V 5 bases short and J 2 bases short, with 8 bases between. There are 13 residues in the CDR3. Germline CDR1 and CDR2: MDHEN and SYDVKM. The DNA of the CDR3 is TGTGCCAGCAGTCCATCTAACACAGATACGCAGTATTTT. Translating gives CASSPSNTDTQYF. Supplemented by reference TRBV28 and TRBJ2-3, the full variable domain reads DVKVTQSSRYLVKRTGEKVFLECVQDMDHENMFWYRQDPGLGLRLIYFSYDVKMKEKGDIPEGYSVSREKKERFSLILESASTNQTSMYLCASSPSNTDTQYFGPGTRLTVL.

This clonotype was observed a handful of times. The chain has TRBV6-2 or TRBV6-3 and TRBJ2-7, with TRBD2 matching over 12 bases. There are 14 residues in the CDR3. The germline CDR1 and CDR2 sequences are MNHEY and SVGEGT. Trimming cost V 7 bases and J 7 bases; bases outside gene matches: 8. The CDR3 protein is CASTLLAGGGEQYF. DNA for the CDR3: TGTGCCAGCACTTTACTAGCGGGAGGTGGTGAGCAGTACTTC.

This clonotype occurred a few times. V gene TRBV20-1 combines with J gene TRBJ2-7; 9 nucleotides line up with TRBD2. Germline CDR1 and CDR2: DFQATT and SNEGSKA (reference sequence). The V gene end was trimmed by 0 bases and the J gene end by 3 bases; junction bases not matched to a gene: 3. CDR3 length: 14 residues. The CDR3 sequence is CSARDLAGIYEQYF. The CDR3, as DNA: TGCAGTGCTAGAGACCTAGCGGGGATCTACGAGCAGTACTTC.

This rearrangement joins TRBV6-1 to TRBJ2-3; 10 positions match TRBD2. The germline V gene has CDR1 MNHNS and CDR2 SASEGT. The junction had 4 bases not matched to a gene; V was cut back by 5 bases and J by 14 bases. The CDR3 loop spans 11 amino acids. The CDR3 nucleotides are TGTGCCAGCAGTCTAGCGGGAGCCCGGTATTTT. Translation gives CASSLAGARYF.

The count of this clonotype is one. The chain is built from TRBV12-3 or TRBV12-4 and TRBJ2-3; D might be TRBD2 (6 bases). With 4 bases removed from V and 3 bases from J, the gap between germline ends came to 11 bases. This CDR3 is 14 amino acids long. This CDR3 is CASSSRLVTDTQYF. As DNA, the CDR3 is TGTGCCAGCAGTTCTCGACTAGTAACAGATACGCAGTATTTT.

The chain carries TRBV11-2 and TRBJ2-1; 13 bases match TRBD2. Germline CDR1 is SGHAT and CDR2 is FQNNGV. With 5 bases clipped from V and 6 bases from J, the junction kept 7 bases outside the gene matches. CDR3 size: 16 residues. The CDR3 loop reads CASSPPGLAGPNEQFF. DNA for the CDR3: TGTGCCAGCAGCCCCCCGGGACTAGCGGGACCCAATGAGCAGTTCTTC.